The T cell receptor (beta chain) under discussion was sequenced for a study of T cell changes during pregnancy in multiple sclerosis. Germline-derived CDR1 and CDR2 are SGHTA and FQGNSA. CDR3 length equals 13 residues. V gave up 1 base and J gave up 7 bases, with 8 bases separating them. TCRdb's table, derived via immunoSEQ multiplex PCR, lists solely in-frame clones and lacks some. The table includes about 110,000 clones, roughly 92% detected once. The sample consisted of peripheral blood, taken after pregnancy. This sequence was found in a female donor with multiple sclerosis, enrolled in a pregnancy study. The V and J genes are TRBV7-2 and TRBJ1-5; D is unclear. CDR3 protein: CASSLVAEQPQHF. The DNA of the CDR3 is TGTGCCAGCAGCTTAGTAGCCGAACAGCCCCAGCATTTT.